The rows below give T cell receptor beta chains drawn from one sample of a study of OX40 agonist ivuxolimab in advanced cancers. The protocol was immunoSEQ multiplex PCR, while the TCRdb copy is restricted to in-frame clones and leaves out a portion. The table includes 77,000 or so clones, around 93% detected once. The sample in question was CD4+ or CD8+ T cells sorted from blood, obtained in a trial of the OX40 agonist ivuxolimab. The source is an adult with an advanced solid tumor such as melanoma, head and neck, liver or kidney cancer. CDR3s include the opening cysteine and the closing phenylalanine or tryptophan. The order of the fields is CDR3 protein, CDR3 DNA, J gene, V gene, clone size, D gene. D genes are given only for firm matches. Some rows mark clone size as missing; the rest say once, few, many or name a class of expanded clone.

CDR3: CASSLGTVYGYTF
DNA: TGTGCCAGCAGCTTAGGGACAGTCTATGGCTACACCTTC
J: TRBJ1-2
V: TRBV7-9
size: few
D: NA

CDR3: CASSLDLRGEDTEAFF
DNA: TGTGCCAGCAGCTTAGATCTCAGGGGGGAGGACACTGAAGCTTTCTTT
J: TRBJ1-1
V: TRBV11-2
size: NA
D: TRBD1

CDR3: CSVEVEKLFF
DNA: TGCAGCGTTGAAGTTGAAAAACTGTTTTTT
J: TRBJ1-4
V: TRBV29-1
size: few
D: NA

CDR3: CASSYGEGPLHF
DNA: TGTGCCAGCAGTTACGGGGAGGGACCCCTCCACTTT
J: TRBJ1-6
V: TRBV6-5
size: NA
D: NA

CDR3: CASSQDSGSYNEQFF
DNA: TGCGCCAGCAGCCAAGATTCAGGCTCCTACAATGAGCAGTTCTTC
J: TRBJ2-1
V: TRBV4-3
size: NA
D: NA

CDR3: CASSSTGGPYEQYF
DNA: TGTGCCAGCAGCTCGACAGGGGGACCCTACGAGCAGTACTTC
J: TRBJ2-7
V: TRBV13
size: once
D: TRBD1

CDR3: CASSYYPGDTQYF
DNA: TGTGCCAGCAGTTACTACCCAGGCGATACGCAGTATTTT
J: TRBJ2-3
V: TRBV27
size: NA
D: NA

CDR3: CTSSLYSGGQIYEQYF
DNA: TGCACCAGCAGCTTATATAGCGGGGGGCAGATCTACGAGCAGTACTTC
J: TRBJ2-7
V: TRBV1
size: NA
D: NA

CDR3: CASSVTARYEQYF
DNA: TGTGCCAGTTCTGTGACGGCTCGCTACGAGCAGTACTTC
J: TRBJ2-7
V: TRBV19
size: NA
D: NA

CDR3: CASSTGTGVYYEQYF
DNA: TGTGCCAGCAGCACAGGGACAGGGGTATACTACGAGCAGTACTTC
J: TRBJ2-7
V: TRBV11-2
size: NA
D: TRBD1

CDR3: CASSDSSRGGTVGIRQFF
DNA: TGTGCCAGCAGTGACTCGAGTCGAGGGGGGACCGTCGGAATTAGGCAGTTCTTC
J: TRBJ2-1
V: TRBV6-4
size: NA
D: NA

CDR3: CASSYSEGAKLFF
DNA: TGTGCCAGCAGTTACTCGGAGGGAGCAAAACTGTTTTTT
J: TRBJ1-4
V: TRBV6-5
size: NA
D: NA

CDR3: CAISGENTGELFF
DNA: TGTGCCATCAGTGGCGAGAACACCGGGGAGCTGTTTTTT
J: TRBJ2-2
V: TRBV10-3
size: NA
D: NA

CDR3: CASSLSPNYGYTF
DNA: TGTGCCAGTAGTCTTTCCCCTAACTATGGCTACACCTTC
J: TRBJ1-2
V: TRBV19
size: NA
D: NA

CDR3: CASSSQDRGYGYEQYF
DNA: TGTGCCAGCAGTTCCCAGGACAGGGGATATGGCTACGAGCAGTACTTC
J: TRBJ2-7
V: TRBV6-6
size: NA
D: TRBD1

CDR3: CASSGMFYEQYF
DNA: TGCGCCAGCAGTGGAATGTTCTACGAGCAGTACTTC
J: TRBJ2-7
V: TRBV10-2
size: once
D: NA

CDR3: CASSPRTGGLGDYGYTF
DNA: TGTGCCAGCAGCCCGCGGACAGGGGGCTTAGGGGACTATGGCTACACCTTC
J: TRBJ1-2
V: TRBV7-8
size: NA
D: TRBD1

CDR3: CASSTPNTGELFF
DNA: TGTGCCAGCAGCACTCCGAACACCGGGGAGCTGTTTTTT
J: TRBJ2-2
V: TRBV9
size: NA
D: NA

CDR3: CASSSAGGWETQYF
DNA: TGTGCCAGCAGCTCAGCGGGGGGCTGGGAGACCCAGTACTTC
J: TRBJ2-5
V: TRBV6-6
size: once
D: TRBD2

CDR3: CASSLVPGAYGYTF
DNA: TGTGCCAGCAGCCTGGTTCCAGGGGCCTATGGCTACACCTTC
J: TRBJ1-2
V: TRBV5-4
size: NA
D: NA

CDR3: CASSALAGEGYEQFF
DNA: TGTGCCAGCAGCGCTCTAGCGGGGGAGGGCTATGAGCAGTTCTTC
J: TRBJ2-1
V: TRBV7-9
size: once
D: TRBD2

CDR3: CASSVLQGNGNTIYF
DNA: TGTGCCAGCAGCGTCCTACAGGGCAATGGAAACACCATATATTTT
J: TRBJ1-3
V: TRBV9
size: NA
D: NA

CDR3: CASSQGASTEAFF
DNA: TGTGCCAGCAGTCAGGGGGCGAGCACTGAAGCTTTCTTT
J: TRBJ1-1
V: TRBV6-5
size: few
D: TRBD1

CDR3: CASHGTGDTEAFF
DNA: TGTGCCAGCCATGGGACAGGGGATACTGAAGCTTTCTTT
J: TRBJ1-1
V: TRBV10-3
size: NA
D: TRBD1

CDR3: CASREDRSNTEAFF
DNA: TGTGCCAGCAGAGAGGACAGGTCGAACACTGAAGCTTTCTTT
J: TRBJ1-1
V: TRBV27
size: NA
D: TRBD1

CDR3: CASSPGRSNQPQHF
DNA: TGTGCCAGCAGCCCAGGACGCAGCAATCAGCCCCAGCATTTT
J: TRBJ1-5
V: TRBV13
size: few
D: NA

CDR3: CASSPWTGSTEAFF
DNA: TGTGCCAGCAGCCCTTGGACAGGGAGCACTGAAGCTTTCTTT
J: TRBJ1-1
V: TRBV5-5
size: NA
D: TRBD1

CDR3: CASKRTGAARFF
DNA: TGTGCCAGTAAGAGGACGGGGGCAGCTAGGTTCTTT
J: TRBJ1-1
V: TRBV19
size: NA
D: NA

CDR3: CASSHPQGTYGYTF
DNA: TGTGCCAGCAGCCACCCACAGGGGACCTATGGCTACACCTTC
J: TRBJ1-2
V: TRBV4-2
size: NA
D: TRBD1

CDR3: CASRDGSYFSGNTIYF
DNA: TGTGCCAGCAGGGACGGCTCATACTTCTCTGGAAACACCATATATTTT
J: TRBJ1-3
V: TRBV27
size: NA
D: NA

CDR3: CASISEGWGEKLFF
DNA: TGTGCCAGCATTTCTGAGGGGTGGGGAGAAAAACTGTTTTTT
J: TRBJ1-4
V: TRBV25-1
size: NA
D: NA

CDR3: CSVDRGFDEQYF
DNA: TGCAGCGTAGACAGGGGGTTCGACGAGCAGTACTTC
J: TRBJ2-7
V: TRBV29-1
size: NA
D: TRBD1

CDR3: CSVEWGEETQYF
DNA: TGCAGCGTTGAATGGGGGGAAGAGACCCAGTACTTC
J: TRBJ2-5
V: TRBV29-1
size: NA
D: NA

CDR3: CASTEADSQPQHF
DNA: TGCGCCAGCACCGAAGCAGATAGTCAGCCCCAGCATTTT
J: TRBJ1-5
V: TRBV10-2
size: NA
D: NA

CDR3: CASSVESGTGYYEQYF
DNA: TGTGCCAGCAGCGTAGAGTCGGGGACAGGGTACTACGAGCAGTACTTC
J: TRBJ2-7
V: TRBV9
size: NA
D: TRBD1

CDR3: CASSQTGTPTTGANVLTF
DNA: TGTGCCAGCAGTCAGACAGGGACACCCACAACTGGGGCCAACGTCCTGACTTTC
J: TRBJ2-6
V: TRBV4-2
size: NA
D: TRBD1

CDR3: CASSGPVWGGTDTQYF
DNA: TGTGCCAGCAGCGGGCCCGTCTGGGGTGGGACAGATACGCAGTATTTT
J: TRBJ2-3
V: TRBV9
size: NA
D: NA

CDR3: CASSPSLAGNEQFF
DNA: TGTGCCAGCAGCCCCTCGCTCGCGGGAAATGAGCAGTTCTTC
J: TRBJ2-1
V: TRBV12-1
size: NA
D: NA

CDR3: CASSVYRDGGYEQFF
DNA: TGTGCCAGCAGCGTTTACCGGGACGGGGGGTATGAGCAGTTCTTC
J: TRBJ2-1
V: TRBV9
size: NA
D: TRBD2

CDR3: CASSLAQGINQPQHF
DNA: TGTGCCAGCAGTTTAGCACAGGGAATCAATCAGCCCCAGCATTTT
J: TRBJ1-5
V: TRBV27
size: NA
D: NA

CDR3: CAISEGEEQYF
DNA: TGTGCCATCAGTGAGGGAGAAGAGCAGTACTTC
J: TRBJ2-7
V: TRBV10-3
size: once
D: NA

CDR3: CASSYGTGGTEAFF
DNA: TGTGCCAGCAGTTACGGGACAGGGGGCACTGAAGCTTTCTTT
J: TRBJ1-1
V: TRBV6-5
size: NA
D: TRBD1

CDR3: CASSSRIGTGYEQYF
DNA: TGTGCCAGCAGTTCTCGGATCGGGACGGGGTACGAGCAGTACTTC
J: TRBJ2-7
V: TRBV6-5
size: NA
D: NA

CDR3: CASSWGGVEGYTF
DNA: TGTGCCAGCAGTTGGGGGGGGGTTGAAGGCTACACCTTC
J: TRBJ1-2
V: TRBV27
size: NA
D: NA

CDR3: CASSMGQMNTEAFF
DNA: TGTGCCAGTAGTATGGGACAGATGAACACTGAAGCTTTCTTT
J: TRBJ1-1
V: TRBV19
size: NA
D: TRBD1

CDR3: CASSLGVAAYEQYF
DNA: TGTGCCAGCAGCTTAGGAGTTGCGGCCTACGAGCAGTACTTC
J: TRBJ2-7
V: TRBV7-9
size: NA
D: NA

CDR3: CASSGEGLAGGPVRETQYF
DNA: TGCGCCAGCAGCGGAGAAGGACTAGCGGGGGGGCCGGTACGAGAGACCCAGTACTTC
J: TRBJ2-5
V: TRBV5-1
size: NA
D: TRBD2

CDR3: CASSPRPGQVTEAFF
DNA: TGTGCCAGCAGTCCCCGGCCGGGACAGGTCACTGAAGCTTTCTTT
J: TRBJ1-1
V: TRBV6-1
size: NA
D: TRBD1

CDR3: CASSDSDRDASNWYGYTF
DNA: TGTGCCAGCAGTGACTCGGACAGGGACGCCTCTAACTGGTATGGCTACACCTTC
J: TRBJ1-2
V: TRBV6-4
size: NA
D: TRBD1

CDR3: CASSEARGAEAFF
DNA: TGCGCCAGCAGTGAGGCACGAGGGGCTGAAGCTTTCTTT
J: TRBJ1-1
V: TRBV10-2
size: NA
D: NA

CDR3: CASSSRGRAYNSPLHF
DNA: TGTGCCAGTAGTTCTAGGGGCCGCGCCTATAATTCACCCCTCCACTTT
J: TRBJ1-6
V: TRBV19
size: NA
D: NA

CDR3: CTSSQGSLWGEARELFF
DNA: TGCACCAGCAGCCAAGGATCGCTGTGGGGGGAGGCCCGGGAGCTGTTTTTT
J: TRBJ2-2
V: TRBV1
size: NA
D: NA

CDR3: CASSDDTDREIDYEQYF
DNA: TGTGCCAGCAGTGATGACACAGACAGGGAGATTGACTACGAGCAGTACTTC
J: TRBJ2-7
V: TRBV6-1
size: NA
D: TRBD1

CDR3: CASSLTGWYEQYF
DNA: TGTGCCAGCAGCTTAACAGGGTGGTACGAGCAGTACTTC
J: TRBJ2-7
V: TRBV5-6
size: NA
D: NA

CDR3: CASSLGLQVQVEPQHF
DNA: TGTGCCAGCAGCTTGGGTTTACAGGTCCAAGTTGAGCCCCAGCATTTT
J: TRBJ1-5
V: TRBV7-8
size: NA
D: NA

CDR3: CASSYSWVDANYGYTF
DNA: TGTGCCAGCAGTTACTCGTGGGTTGATGCTAACTATGGCTACACCTTC
J: TRBJ1-2
V: TRBV6-5
size: NA
D: NA

CDR3: CASRATNGYTF
DNA: TGTGCCAGCAGGGCCACAAATGGCTACACCTTC
J: TRBJ1-2
V: TRBV5-4
size: NA
D: NA

CDR3: CASSFSSYNSPLHF
DNA: TGTGCCAGCAGTTTTTCCTCCTATAATTCACCCCTCCACTTT
J: TRBJ1-6
V: TRBV6-5
size: NA
D: NA